This T cell receptor beta chain derives from a study of T cells after posttransplantation cyclophosphamide. This clone was found many times. Assay used: immunoSEQ multiplex PCR; TCRdb lists only in-frame clones, some missing. Captured here are roughly 42,000 clones, none seen once; the top ten comprise more than 4.5%. Germline values: CDR1 WNHNN, CDR2 SYGVQD (reference sequence). This CDR3 spans 9 amino acids. The ends were cut back, 8 bases at V and 5 bases at J, with 3 bases in the middle. This clonotype originated in a woman aged 45-60 years in good health and a related stem cell transplant donor. This sequence joins TRBV10-1 and TRBJ1-1; D gene uncertain. The sample consisted of PBMCs. Written as DNA, the CDR3 is TGCGCCAGCCAGACTGAAGCTTTCTTT. Amino acids: CASQTEAFF.